This TCR beta chain was retrieved from a study of blood T cell repertoires in COVID-19. Study information: Sample material is recorded as cDNA or gDNA derived from T cells, B-cell-depleted T cells, or PBMCs.

The method was immunoSEQ multiplex PCR; TCRdb's version includes in-frame clones alone and lacks a portion of them. Of 120,000 or so clones in the sample, roughly four fifths are singletons; the top ten hold 15% to 20%. Germline V lookup: CDR1 LGHNA, CDR2 YNFKEQ. Deletions cut 3 bases from V and 3 bases from J, with 17 bases between. The CDR3 is made up of 16 amino acids. The receptor comes from a woman in her fifties or sixties with acute or convalescent COVID-19. The sequenced sample consisted of peripheral blood. The chain couples TRBV4-2 to TRBJ1-1, with a tentative D call TRBD1 (6 bases). The CDR3 coding sequence is TGTGCCAGCAGCCAGGTACAGGGTACGAGCTACACTGAAGCTTTCTTT. Its protein product is CASSQVQGTSYTEAFF.